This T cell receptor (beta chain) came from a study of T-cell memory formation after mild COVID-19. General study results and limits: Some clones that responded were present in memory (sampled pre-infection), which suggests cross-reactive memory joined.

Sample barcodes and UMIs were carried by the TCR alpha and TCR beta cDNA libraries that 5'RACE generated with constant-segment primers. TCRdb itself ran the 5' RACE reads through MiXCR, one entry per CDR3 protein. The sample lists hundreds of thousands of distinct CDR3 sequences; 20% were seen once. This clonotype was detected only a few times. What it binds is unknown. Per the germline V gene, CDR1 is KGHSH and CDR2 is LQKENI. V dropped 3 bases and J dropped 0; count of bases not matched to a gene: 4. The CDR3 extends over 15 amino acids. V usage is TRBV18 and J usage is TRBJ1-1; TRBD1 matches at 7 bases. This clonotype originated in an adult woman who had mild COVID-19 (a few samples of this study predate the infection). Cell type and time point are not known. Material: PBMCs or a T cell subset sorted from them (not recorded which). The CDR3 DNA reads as TGTGCCAGCTCACCCCTCGACAGGGTGAACACTGAAGCTTTCTTT. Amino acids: CASSPLDRVNTEAFF.